This T cell receptor (beta chain) was captured by sequencing in a study of cytomegalovirus exposure and HLA in healthy donors. Broader study findings: The study designated over 150 TCR beta chains cytomegalovirus-associated. In vitro work confirmed that a few CMV-associated chains recognize CMV antigens.

The PCR made use of 60 Vbeta and 13 Jbeta primers. Assay used: immunoSEQ multiplex PCR; TCRdb lists only in-frame clones, some missing. The sample holds 80,000 to 100,000 clones, 81% seen once. This clone was seen a single time. The antigen is undetermined. This TCR came from a man between 35 and 55 years old in good health and CMV-seronegative. Sequencing used PBMCs.

Here the CDR3 reads CASSPQDWDNEQFF. The DNA of the CDR3 is TGTGCCAGTAGCCCCCAGGATTGGGACAATGAGCAGTTCTTC. The chain uses TRBV19 and TRBJ2-1; D is unresolved. Looked up from germline, CDR1 is LNHDA and CDR2 is SQIVND (reference sequence). V was cut by 6 bases and J by 5 bases, with 14 bases left in between. The length of the CDR3 is 14 residues.